Listed below are T cell receptor beta chains from one sample, sequenced in a study of T cell repertoires in aging, cancer and after chemotherapy. TCRdb fed the multiplex PCR reads into MiXCR, producing one record per CDR3 protein. The table shows fewer than 2,500 distinct CDR3 sequences, with roughly 20% occurring only once. The material sequenced was blood. These TCRs come from a human donor with a solid tumor. Each CDR3 is given with its conserved first and last residue. D genes are given only for firm matches. Size tells how often a clone was seen (once, few, many) or the class of an expanded clone, and some rows leave it out.

>TRBJ2-1|NA|TRBD1|TRBV6-4
CASSDSEGASEQFF
TGTGCCAGCAGTGACTCTGAGGGGGCGAGTGAGCAGTTCTTC
>TRBJ1-2|NA|NA|TRBV11-2
CASSLTPAGTYGYTF
TGTGCCAGCAGCTTGACCCCGGCAGGGACCTATGGCTACACCTTC
>TRBJ1-1|medium-sized|NA|TRBV15
CATSRHLDGGSEAFF
TGTGCCACCAGCAGGCATCTAGACGGGGGATCTGAAGCTTTCTTT
>TRBJ2-3|medium-sized|NA|TRBV19
CASSIPSRGHTQYF
TGTGCCAGTAGTATCCCCAGCAGGGGACATACGCAGTATTTT
>TRBJ1-1|large|NA|TRBV30
CAWSATGAGAFF
TGTGCCTGGAGTGCGACAGGCGCTGGGGCTTTCTTT
>TRBJ1-5|medium-sized|NA|TRBV6-1
CASKATGQPQHF
TGTGCCAGCAAGGCGACCGGTCAGCCCCAGCATTTT
>TRBJ2-7|few|TRBD1|TRBV11-2
CASSGTDYSYEQYF
TGTGCCAGCAGTGGGACAGACTACTCCTACGAGCAGTACTTC
>TRBJ2-7|large|NA|TRBV29-1
CSVAETGNEQYF
TGCAGCGTAGCCGAGACAGGAAACGAGCAGTACTTC
>TRBJ2-3|medium-sized|NA|TRBV7-9
CASSAHTDTQYF
TGTGCCAGCAGCGCCCATACAGATACGCAGTATTTT
>TRBJ2-1|NA|NA|TRBV7-2
CASSCPRDQYNEQFF
TGTGCCAGCAGCTGCCCGCGGGACCAATACAATGAGCAGTTCTTC
>TRBJ2-7|medium-sized|TRBD2|TRBV6-6
CASSLTRTSGSFYEQYF
TGTGCCAGCAGTCTCACACGGACTAGCGGGAGTTTTTACGAGCAGTACTTC
>TRBJ2-7|few|TRBD1|TRBV18
CASSPPGRDRDEQYF
TGTGCCAGCTCACCACCGGGCCGGGACAGGGACGAGCAGTACTTC
>TRBJ1-1|large|NA|TRBV29-1
CSALRTGSEAFF
TGCAGCGCCCTGAGGACCGGGTCTGAAGCTTTCTTT
>TRBJ2-5|NA|TRBD1|TRBV20-1
CSAYTPGQGLGETQYF
TGCAGTGCGTATACCCCGGGACAGGGCTTGGGAGAGACCCAGTACTTC
>TRBJ1-1|NA|NA|TRBV4-3
CASSQPNRLTKTEAFF
TGCGCCAGCAGCCAGCCCAACCGACTGACGAAGACTGAAGCTTTCTTT
>TRBJ1-2|large|TRBD1|TRBV7-9
CASSFRDRVLTDYGYTF
TGTGCCAGCAGCTTTAGGGACAGGGTTCTCACCGACTATGGCTACACCTTC
>TRBJ1-5|medium-sized|TRBD1|TRBV19
CASSIDRGQPAGQPQHF
TGTGCCAGTAGTATCGACCGGGGACAGCCTGCGGGGCAGCCCCAGCATTTT
>TRBJ2-1|NA|NA|TRBV27
CASSLSFLIRSYNEQFF
TGTGCCAGCAGTTTATCGTTCCTTATTAGGTCCTACAATGAGCAGTTCTTC
>TRBJ1-6|large|NA|TRBV19
CASRVSHNSPLHF
TGTGCCAGTAGGGTCAGCCATAATTCACCCCTCCACTTT
>TRBJ2-5|NA|NA|TRBV5-5
CASSLSRETQYF
TGTGCCAGCAGCTTGAGTCGAGAGACCCAGTACTTC
>TRBJ1-2|medium-sized|NA|TRBV20-1
CRPTGDGYTF
TGCAGGCCGACGGGGGACGGCTACACCTTC
>TRBJ2-1|NA|TRBD2|TRBV6-6
CASSYWGLAGVYNEQFF
TGTGCCAGCAGTTACTGGGGACTAGCGGGAGTTTACAATGAGCAGTTCTTC